The 9 T cell receptor beta chains in this list originate from one sample, sequenced in a study of cytomegalovirus exposure and HLA in healthy donors. PCR amplification relied on 60 Vbeta primers (plus 13 Jbeta primers). TCRdb keeps only in-frame clones here, not all; method: immunoSEQ multiplex PCR. The sample lists tens of thousands of clones; 90% to 95% were seen once. Material for sequencing was PBMCs. Every receptor here comes from a woman between 18 and 30 years old in good health and CMV-seronegative.

This chain links TRBV10-2 with TRBJ2-7; TRBD2 matches at 7 bases. The germline CDR1 and CDR2 sequences are WSHSY and SAAADI. Losses at the gene ends were 10 bases for V and 4 bases for J; bases not matched to a gene: 19. The CDR3 sequence is 16 residues long. The CDR3 sequence: CATAHFSSGGPYEQYF. DNA for the CDR3: TGCGCCACCGCCCATTTCTCTAGCGGAGGACCGTACGAGCAGTACTTC.

V and J are TRBV11-3 and TRBJ2-2; D uncertain. This CDR3 has 13 residues. Germline V CDR1 and CDR2: SGHNT, YENEEA. Trimming took 1 base from V and 3 from J, leaving 3 bases between them. The CDR3 DNA follows: TGTGCCAGCAGCTTAGGAGACACCGGGGAGCTGTTTTTT. Translated: CASSLGDTGELFF.

The chain links TRBV30 to TRBJ1-1; no firm D call. The CDR3 extends over 13 amino acids. With 2 bases removed from V and 0 bases from J, the gap between germline ends came to 7 bases. Germline lookup yields CDR1 GTSNPN and CDR2 SVGIG (reference sequence). The CDR3 nucleotides read TGTGCCTGGAGTTACGGTGTGAACACTGAAGCTTTCTTT. Translating gives CAWSYGVNTEAFF.

The genes are TRBV10-2 and TRBJ2-5; 7 nucleotides align to TRBD1. This CDR3 is 17 amino acids long. Germline V gene sequence: CDR1 WSHSY, CDR2 SAAADI. Trimming took 3 bases from V and 3 from J; bases not matched to a gene: 13. The CDR3 DNA is TGCGCCAGCAGTGAACAACCAGGGACAGACCAAAAAGAGACCCAGTACTTC. As protein: CASSEQPGTDQKETQYF.

The V gene is TRBV19, the J gene TRBJ2-7, with TRBD2 as a possible D gene (6 bases). Per the germline V gene, CDR1 is LNHDA and CDR2 is SQIVND (reference sequence). Trimming cost V 2 bases and J 4 bases, with 12 bases left between them. The CDR3 totals 14 residues. CDR3 in DNA: TGTGCCAGTAGTATACGGCGGGACCATTACGAGCAGTACTTC. It yields the protein CASSIRRDHYEQYF.

The CDR3 sequence: CASSASGSPEQYF. Here the CDR3 DNA reads TGTGCCAGCAGTGCGAGCGGGAGTCCCGAGCAGTACTTC. The chain links TRBV27 to TRBJ2-7; TRBD2 aligns across 8 bases. This CDR3 comprises 13 residues. Germline loops: CDR1 MNHEY, CDR2 SMNVEV (reference sequence). J lost 6 bases, V lost 5 bases, and 6 bases had no gene match.

This chain links TRBV30 with TRBJ2-1; D is possibly TRBD2 (5 bases). V was cut by 0 bases and J by 4 bases, with 13 bases left in between. The CDR3 covers 15 residues. CDR1 GTSNPN and CDR2 SVGIG come from the germline V gene (reference sequence). CDR3 sequence reads: CAWSVSDFDYNEQFF. CDR3 nucleotide sequence: TGTGCCTGGAGTGTCTCGGACTTCGATTACAATGAGCAGTTCTTC.

This chain connects TRBV27 to TRBJ2-3, with 9 nucleotides matching TRBD2. The CDR3 consists of 16 residues. The V segment lost 5 bases and the J segment 0 bases; nucleotides outside the gene matches: 6. The germline CDR1 and CDR2 sequences are MNHEY and SMNVEV (reference sequence). This chain's CDR3 is CASSELAGFSTDTQYF. For the CDR3, the DNA is TGTGCCAGCAGTGAACTAGCGGGTTTTAGCACAGATACGCAGTATTTT.

This clone was counted once. The chain carries TRBV7-2 and TRBJ2-2; D is perhaps TRBD2 (5 bases). The CDR3 runs 16 residues. From germline, CDR1 is SGHTA and CDR2 FQGNSA. With 0 bases removed from V and 5 bases from J, the gap between germline ends came to 13 bases. The CDR3: CASSLAPGPGTGELFF. The CDR3 DNA is TGTGCCAGCAGCTTAGCCCCCGGTCCGGGGACCGGGGAGCTGTTTTTT.